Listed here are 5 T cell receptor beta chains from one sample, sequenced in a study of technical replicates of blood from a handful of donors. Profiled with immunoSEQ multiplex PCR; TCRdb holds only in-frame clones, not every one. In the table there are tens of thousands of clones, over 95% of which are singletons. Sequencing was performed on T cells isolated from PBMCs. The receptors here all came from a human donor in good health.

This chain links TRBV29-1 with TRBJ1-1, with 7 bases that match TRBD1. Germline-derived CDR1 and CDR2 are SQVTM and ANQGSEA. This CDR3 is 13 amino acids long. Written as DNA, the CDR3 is TGCAGTACTCCAGGGGGATCGGGCACTGAAGCTTTCTTT. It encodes CSTPGGSGTEAFF.

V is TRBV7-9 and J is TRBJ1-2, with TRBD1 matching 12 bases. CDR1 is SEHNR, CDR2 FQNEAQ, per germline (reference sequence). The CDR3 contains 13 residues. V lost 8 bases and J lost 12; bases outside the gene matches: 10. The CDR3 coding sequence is TGTGCCAGCCCAGAGGGGGGACAGGGGGCGCACACCTTC. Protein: CASPEGGQGAHTF. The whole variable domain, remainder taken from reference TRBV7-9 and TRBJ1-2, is DTGVSQNPRHKITKRGQNVTFRCDPISEHNRLYWYRQTLGQGPEFLTYFQNEAQLEKSRLLSDRFSAERPKGSFSTLEIQRTEQGDSAMYLCASPEGGQGAHTFGSGTRLTVV.

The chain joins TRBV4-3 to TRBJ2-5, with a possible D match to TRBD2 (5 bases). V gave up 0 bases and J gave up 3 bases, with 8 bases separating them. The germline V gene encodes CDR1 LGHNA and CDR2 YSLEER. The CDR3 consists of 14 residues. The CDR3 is CASSQDLGEETQYF. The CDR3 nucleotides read TGCGCCAGCAGCCAAGATTTGGGAGAAGAGACCCAGTACTTC.

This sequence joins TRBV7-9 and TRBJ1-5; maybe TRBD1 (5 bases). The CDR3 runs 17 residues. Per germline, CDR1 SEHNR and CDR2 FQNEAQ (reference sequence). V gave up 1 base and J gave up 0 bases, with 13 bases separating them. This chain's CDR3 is CASSLEWGDSSNQPQHF. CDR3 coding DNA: TGTGCCAGCAGCTTAGAGTGGGGGGATAGTAGCAATCAGCCCCAGCATTTT.

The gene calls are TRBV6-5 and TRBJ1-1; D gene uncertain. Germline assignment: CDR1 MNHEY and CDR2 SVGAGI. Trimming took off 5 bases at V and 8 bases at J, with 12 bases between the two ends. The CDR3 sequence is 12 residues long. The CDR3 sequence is CASSRLAGEAFF. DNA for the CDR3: TGTGCCAGCAGTAGGTTGGCGGGAGAAGCTTTCTTT.